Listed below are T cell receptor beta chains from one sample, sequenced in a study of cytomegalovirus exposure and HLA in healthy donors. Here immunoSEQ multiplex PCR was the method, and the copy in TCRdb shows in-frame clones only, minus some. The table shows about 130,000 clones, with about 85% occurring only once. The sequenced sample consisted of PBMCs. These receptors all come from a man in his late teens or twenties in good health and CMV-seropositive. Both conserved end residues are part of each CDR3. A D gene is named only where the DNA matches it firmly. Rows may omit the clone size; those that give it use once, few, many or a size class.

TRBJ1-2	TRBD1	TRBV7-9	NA	TGTGCCAGCAGCTCGGGACAGGTGGACGGCTACACCTTC	CASSSGQVDGYTF
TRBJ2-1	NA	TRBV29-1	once	TGCAGCGCTGGGGGGTGGGACCGATCTAACCCTTCCTACAATGAGCAGTTCTTC	CSAGGWDRSNPSYNEQFF
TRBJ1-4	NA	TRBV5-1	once	TGCGCCAGCAAGACGGGACACCCAACTAATGAAAAACTGTTTTTT	CASKTGHPTNEKLFF
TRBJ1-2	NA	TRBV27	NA	TGTGCCAGCAGTTTATCACAGGGAGGGCCATATGGCTACACCTTC	CASSLSQGGPYGYTF
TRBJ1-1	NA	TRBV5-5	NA	TGTGCCAGCAGCCCGACAGACTTGAACACTGAAGCTTTCTTT	CASSPTDLNTEAFF
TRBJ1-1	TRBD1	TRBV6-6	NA	TGTGCCAGCAGTGCCAACAGGGGGAACACTGAAGCTTTCTTT	CASSANRGNTEAFF
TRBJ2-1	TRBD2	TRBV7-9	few	TGTGCCAGCAGCGGGTACAGGACTAGTACCTACAATGAGCAGTTCTTC	CASSGYRTSTYNEQFF
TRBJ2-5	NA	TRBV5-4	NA	TGTGCCAGCAGCTTTGCGGAGACCCAGTACTTC	CASSFAETQYF
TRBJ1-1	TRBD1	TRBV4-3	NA	TGCGCCAGCAGAGGAGCCGGGACAGGCAACACTGAAGCTTTCTTT	CASRGAGTGNTEAFF
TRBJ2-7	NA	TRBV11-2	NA	TGTGCCAGCAGCTTACCCTTCAGCGCCTACGAGCAGTACTTC	CASSLPFSAYEQYF
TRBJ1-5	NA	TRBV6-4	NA	TGTGCCAGCAGTGAGATGGCCGGGGGAAATCAGCCCCAGCATTTT	CASSEMAGGNQPQHF
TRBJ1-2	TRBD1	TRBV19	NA	TGTGCCAGTAGCCGGGACAGATCTAACTATGGCTACACCTTC	CASSRDRSNYGYTF
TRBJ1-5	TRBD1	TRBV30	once	TGTGCCTGGAGTGAATTTGGGAGAGGGACAGGAATAAATCAGCCCCAGCATTTT	CAWSEFGRGTGINQPQHF
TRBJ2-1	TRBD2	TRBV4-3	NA	TGCGCCAGCAGCCGCTCGACGGGACTAGCCAGGAATGAGCAGTTCTTC	CASSRSTGLARNEQFF
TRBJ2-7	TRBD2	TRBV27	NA	TGTGCCAGCATGGGGACTAGCGGTTACGAGCAGTACTTC	CASMGTSGYEQYF
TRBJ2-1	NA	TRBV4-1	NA	TGCGCCAGCAGCCAAACTACGAACAGGGTCGGCAATGAGCAGTTCTTC	CASSQTTNRVGNEQFF
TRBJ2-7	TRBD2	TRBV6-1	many	TGTGCCAGCAGTGAACAAGCGGGGGGGAAGAACGAGCAGTACTTC	CASSEQAGGKNEQYF
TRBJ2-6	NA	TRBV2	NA	TGTGCCAGCAGTGAAGGCGGGGTTCTAGGGGCCAACGTCCTGACTTTC	CASSEGGVLGANVLTF
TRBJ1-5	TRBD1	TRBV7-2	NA	TGTGCCAGCAGCTTGCAGGGGGGACAGGGCAATCAGCCCCAGCATTTT	CASSLQGGQGNQPQHF
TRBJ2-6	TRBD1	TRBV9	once	TGTGCCAGCAGCCCCGGGACAGGGAACTCTGGGGCCAACGTCCTGACTTTC	CASSPGTGNSGANVLTF
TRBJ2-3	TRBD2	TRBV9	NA	TGTGCCAGCAGCGGTAGCGGGAGGATTCTAGATACGCAGTATTTT	CASSGSGRILDTQYF
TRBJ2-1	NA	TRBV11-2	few	TGTGCCAGCAGCTTACTATATGAGCAGTTCTTC	CASSLLYEQFF
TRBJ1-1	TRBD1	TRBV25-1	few	TGTGCCAGCAGTATTGGACAGGGGGCAAGGACTGAAGCTTTCTTT	CASSIGQGARTEAFF
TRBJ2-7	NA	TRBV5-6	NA	TGTGCCAGCAGCTTGGGGGGCAGGGTCGCCTACGAGCAGTACTTC	CASSLGGRVAYEQYF
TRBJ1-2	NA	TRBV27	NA	TGTGCCAGCAGTTTGGTTGGCACTAACTATGGCTACACCTTC	CASSLVGTNYGYTF
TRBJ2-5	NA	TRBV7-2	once	TGTGCCAGCAGCCGTTTCCTTCAGGAGACCCAGTACTTC	CASSRFLQETQYF
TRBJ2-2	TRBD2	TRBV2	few	TGTGCCAGCAGAGAACGTTTGGGACTAGCGGGTGACACCGGGGAGCTGTTTTTT	CASRERLGLAGDTGELFF
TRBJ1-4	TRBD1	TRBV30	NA	TGTGCCTGGAGTGTTCTATCCACCGGGACAGGTTATGAAAAACTGTTTTTT	CAWSVLSTGTGYEKLFF
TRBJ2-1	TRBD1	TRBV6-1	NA	TGTGCCAGCAGTGGTTGGACAGGGGTCGGTATGGATGAGCAGTTCTTC	CASSGWTGVGMDEQFF
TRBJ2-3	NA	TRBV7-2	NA	TGTGCCAGCAGCTTAGTAAGCACGACTCGCACAGATACGCAGTATTTT	CASSLVSTTRTDTQYF
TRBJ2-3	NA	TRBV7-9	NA	TGTGCCAGCAGCCCCCCCCGATTCCAGGTCACAGATACGCAGTATTTT	CASSPPRFQVTDTQYF
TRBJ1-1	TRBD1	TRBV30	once	TGTGCCTGGAGTGCCTGGACAGGGTTGGTTGAAGCTTTCTTT	CAWSAWTGLVEAFF
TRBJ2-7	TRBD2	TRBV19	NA	TGTGCCAGTAGCTTATCGGTGGGCGGGAGCCCCTACGAGCAGTACTTC	CASSLSVGGSPYEQYF
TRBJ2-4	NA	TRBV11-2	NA	TGTGCCAGCAGCTTAGATTGGGGGCAGAGAGGTTTCAAAAACATTCAGTACTTC	CASSLDWGQRGFKNIQYF
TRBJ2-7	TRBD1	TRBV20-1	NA	TGCAGTGCTCGAGACAGGGTCGAGCAGTACTTC	CSARDRVEQYF
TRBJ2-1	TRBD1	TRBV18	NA	TGTGCCAGCTCACCAGCGACAGGGAATGAGCAGTTCTTC	CASSPATGNEQFF
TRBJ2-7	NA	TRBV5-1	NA	TGCGCCAGCCGCCAAACAGGGTTGTACGAGCAGTACTTC	CASRQTGLYEQYF
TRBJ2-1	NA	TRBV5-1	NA	TGCGCCAGCAGCTCGAGGGCCCCACCGGCCAATGAGCAGTTCTTC	CASSSRAPPANEQFF
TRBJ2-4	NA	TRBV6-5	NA	TGTGCCAGCAGCCGGGACATAGCCAAAAACATTCAGTACTTC	CASSRDIAKNIQYF
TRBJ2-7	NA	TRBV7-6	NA	TGTGCCAGCAGCTTAGCTTCCAGGGGCTACGAGCAGTACTTC	CASSLASRGYEQYF
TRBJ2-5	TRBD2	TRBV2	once	TGTGCCAGCAGTGAAGCCTTAGCGGGCCAAGAGACCCAGTACTTC	CASSEALAGQETQYF
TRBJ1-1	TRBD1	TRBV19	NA	TGTGCCAGTAGTAACAGGGGCAACCTCGGTGGGAACACTGAAGCTTTCTTT	CASSNRGNLGGNTEAFF
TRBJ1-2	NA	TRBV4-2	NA	TGTGCCAGCAGCCAAGATCGGGGGGACTATGGCTACACCTTC	CASSQDRGDYGYTF
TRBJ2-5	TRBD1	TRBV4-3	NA	TGCGCCAGCAGCCAAGAGGTCCCGGGACAGGGGTCGGGGACCCAGTACTTC	CASSQEVPGQGSGTQYF
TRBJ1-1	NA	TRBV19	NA	TGTGCCAGTAGTATTTTCAAGGGGGACCCTGAAGCTTTCTTT	CASSIFKGDPEAFF
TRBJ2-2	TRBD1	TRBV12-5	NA	TGTGCTAGTGGTTTTGGGCGACAGGGTGGGAACACCGGGGAGCTGTTTTTT	CASGFGRQGGNTGELFF
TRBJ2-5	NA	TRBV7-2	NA	TGTGCCAGCAGCTTAGCCCTCAGGGATACCCAGTACTTC	CASSLALRDTQYF
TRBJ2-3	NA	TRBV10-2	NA	TGCGCCAGCAGTGAAGGGAGACGGGATACGCAGTATTTT	CASSEGRRDTQYF
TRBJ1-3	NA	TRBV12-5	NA	TGTGCTAGTGGTTTGGGGGCCCAAGTTTCTGGAAACACCATATATTTT	CASGLGAQVSGNTIYF
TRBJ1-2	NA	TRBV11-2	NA	TGTGCCAGCACCTCCATCGGGAGGCGGAACTATGGCTACACCTTC	CASTSIGRRNYGYTF
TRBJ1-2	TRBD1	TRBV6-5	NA	TGTGCCAGCAGTTACGGAAGGACAGGGGTCGGTGGCTACACCTTC	CASSYGRTGVGGYTF
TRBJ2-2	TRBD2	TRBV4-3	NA	TGCGCCAGCAGCCACATAGCGGGACTCACCGGGGAGCTGTTTTTT	CASSHIAGLTGELFF
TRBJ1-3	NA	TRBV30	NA	TGTGCCTGGACCCTTGGGGGGGACTCTGGAAACACCATATATTTT	CAWTLGGDSGNTIYF
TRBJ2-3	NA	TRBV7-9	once	TGTGCCAGCAGTCGCGGGGCGACTCGCACAGATACGCAGTATTTT	CASSRGATRTDTQYF
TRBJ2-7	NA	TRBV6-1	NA	TGTGCCAGCAGTGAGTCGTGGGCAGTCGTCTACGAGCAGTACTTC	CASSESWAVVYEQYF
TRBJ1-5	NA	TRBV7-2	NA	TGTGCCAGCAGCTCACAGGGTAATCAGCCCCAGCATTTT	CASSSQGNQPQHF
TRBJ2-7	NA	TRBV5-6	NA	TGTGCCAGCAGCTACGTGAGACAGGTCTACGAGCAGTACTTC	CASSYVRQVYEQYF
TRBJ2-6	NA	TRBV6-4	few	TGTGCCAGCAGTCCCTCGGCAGGCTCTGGGGCCAACGTCCTGACTTTC	CASSPSAGSGANVLTF